These T cell receptor beta chains were read from a single sample in a study of CXCR3-negative and CXCR3-positive naive CD8 T cells. No DNA is given; TCRdb re-called the 5' RACE reads and lists each CDR3 protein once. Seen in this sample are around 6,800 distinct CDR3 sequences; the ten most common clones hold roughly 1.3%. Sequencing was carried out using naive CXCR3+ CD8+ T cells from blood. The receptors derive from a human donor in good health. Some clones in this sample may be carry-over from other donors' samples. CDR3s include the opening cysteine and the closing phenylalanine or tryptophan. Each record gives: V gene, J gene, clone size, CDR3 protein. Clone size is given for some rows only: seen once, a few or many times, or a class if the clone is expanded.

V: TRBV20-1
J: TRBJ2-1
size: medium-sized
CDR3: CSARDEPQDNEQFF

V: TRBV6-2/TRBV6-3
J: TRBJ2-3
size: NA
CDR3: CASTPGLLGDTQYF

V: TRBV11-2
J: TRBJ2-1
size: NA
CDR3: CASSLGASGRDYEQFF

V: TRBV6-6
J: TRBJ2-5
size: medium-sized
CDR3: CASQDRRETQYF

V: TRBV5-6
J: TRBJ1-2
size: medium-sized
CDR3: CASSMSTGLPYGYTF

V: TRBV19
J: TRBJ2-3
size: medium-sized
CDR3: CASSPRPRDTQYF

V: TRBV29-1
J: TRBJ2-1
size: medium-sized
CDR3: CSVFPGLAGVHSSYNEQFF

V: TRBV29-1
J: TRBJ2-3
size: medium-sized
CDR3: CSVEASLDTQYF

V: TRBV20-1
J: TRBJ2-1
size: medium-sized
CDR3: CSVPGLAGGASYNEQFF

V: TRBV29-1
J: TRBJ2-2
size: NA
CDR3: CSVEDRGTGELFF

V: TRBV7-8
J: TRBJ1-1
size: NA
CDR3: CASSLDWGVPGNTEAFF

V: TRBV4-1
J: TRBJ2-1
size: medium-sized
CDR3: CASSQDPSGRAYNEQFF

V: TRBV9
J: TRBJ2-3
size: medium-sized
CDR3: CASSASGMSTDTQYF

V: TRBV5-6
J: TRBJ2-1
size: medium-sized
CDR3: CASSLGGGQEQFF

V: TRBV10-2
J: TRBJ2-6
size: NA
CDR3: CASSGLTSSGANVLTF

V: TRBV9
J: TRBJ2-1
size: NA
CDR3: CASSVDNEQFF

V: TRBV19
J: TRBJ1-1
size: NA
CDR3: CASAQTLTDTEAFF

V: TRBV30
J: TRBJ2-1
size: NA
CDR3: CAWGTSGIYNEQFF

V: TRBV9
J: TRBJ1-3
size: medium-sized
CDR3: CASSEQGTGNTIYF

V: TRBV30
J: TRBJ1-2
size: medium-sized
CDR3: CAWRQAGDYGYTF

V: TRBV19
J: TRBJ1-2
size: medium-sized
CDR3: CASSPGSNYGYTF

V: TRBV29-1
J: TRBJ1-1
size: medium-sized
CDR3: CSVEGQGIPNTEAFF

V: TRBV6-5
J: TRBJ2-6
size: medium-sized
CDR3: CASSYDGQGAGANVLTF

V: TRBV28
J: TRBJ2-1
size: medium-sized
CDR3: CASSSQTLDRPTDEQFF

V: TRBV2
J: TRBJ1-1
size: medium-sized
CDR3: CASIQDTNTEAFF

V: TRBV3-1
J: TRBJ2-1
size: medium-sized
CDR3: CASSSRGPAGASYNEQFF

V: TRBV19
J: TRBJ1-5
size: medium-sized
CDR3: CASRDDRAYSNQPQHF

V: TRBV28
J: TRBJ2-1
size: NA
CDR3: CASSWGGGNEQFF

V: TRBV20-1
J: TRBJ2-4
size: medium-sized
CDR3: CSARVGDWNIQYF

V: TRBV5-6
J: TRBJ1-6
size: NA
CDR3: CASSQGQLGIMDYNSPLHF

V: TRBV5-6
J: TRBJ2-7
size: NA
CDR3: CASKMSGYQQYF

V: TRBV11-3
J: TRBJ1-1
size: medium-sized
CDR3: CASSDRTGPGMNTEAFF

V: TRBV20-1
J: TRBJ1-2
size: medium-sized
CDR3: CSARDPVKNYGYTF

V: TRBV19
J: TRBJ1-2
size: NA
CDR3: CASSMPANSEGYTF

V: TRBV27
J: TRBJ1-5
size: NA
CDR3: CASSIGVNRPQHF

V: TRBV12-3/TRBV12-4
J: TRBJ1-5
size: medium-sized
CDR3: CASSLGQPQHF

V: TRBV29-1
J: TRBJ2-1
size: medium-sized
CDR3: CSVEGLGAGVSYNEQFF

V: TRBV12-3/TRBV12-4
J: TRBJ2-1
size: NA
CDR3: CASSYCNNEQFF

V: TRBV15
J: TRBJ2-3
size: NA
CDR3: CATSRVHPMRSTDTQYF

V: TRBV29-1
J: TRBJ2-1
size: medium-sized
CDR3: CSVFLFGLAGSNNEQFF

V: TRBV29-1
J: TRBJ2-1
size: NA
CDR3: CSVKNPSGRPSSYNEQFF

V: TRBV2
J: TRBJ2-4
size: NA
CDR3: CASSEWTDENIQYF

V: TRBV9
J: TRBJ2-1
size: medium-sized
CDR3: CASSVSEGPLYNEQFF

V: TRBV10-3
J: TRBJ2-3
size: medium-sized
CDR3: CAISEGDWRDTQYF

V: TRBV28
J: TRBJ2-7
size: NA
CDR3: CASALISGTWEQYF

V: TRBV29-1
J: TRBJ2-1
size: NA
CDR3: CSAAGTGHYNEQFF

V: TRBV11-2
J: TRBJ1-1
size: medium-sized
CDR3: CASSLLVGRDTEAFF

V: TRBV3-1
J: TRBJ2-7
size: NA
CDR3: CASSQVASGGYEQYF